Each of the 15 T cell receptor beta chains below was sequenced from the same sample in a study of shared clonotypes between healthy human individuals. TCRdb's copy holds only in-frame clones and misses some; the assay was immunoSEQ multiplex PCR. This sample carries about 500,000 clones, 70% to 80% of them seen once, and the ten largest clones take approximately 12%. Sample: PBMCs. The source of these receptors is a middle-aged woman in good health. Some clones in this sample may be carry-over from other donors' samples.

The chain carries TRBV27 and TRBJ1-2; D may be TRBD1 (5 bases). V was cut by 6 bases and J by 10 bases, with 18 bases left in between. This CDR3 has 13 amino acids. The germline CDR1 and CDR2 sequences are MNHEY and SMNVEV (reference sequence). The CDR3 here is CASSRSGRGYYTF. DNA of the CDR3: TGTGCCAGCAGCCGGTCAGGGAGGGGTTACTACACCTTC.

The chain couples TRBV7-2 to TRBJ2-7, with 7 bases fitting TRBD1. The CDR3 sequence is 15 residues long. V gave up 5 bases and J gave up 0 bases; unmatched junction bases: 7. The germline gives CDR1 SGHTA, CDR2 FQGNSA. The CDR3 region is CASSAGTASSYEQYF. The CDR3 DNA sequence: TGTGCCAGCAGCGCCGGGACAGCGAGCTCCTACGAGCAGTACTTC. Supplemented by reference TRBV7-2 and TRBJ2-7, the full variable domain reads GAGVSQSPSNKVTEKGKDVELRCDPISGHTALYWYRQSLGQGLEFLIYFQGNSAPDKSGLPSDRFSAERTGGSVSTLTIQRTQQEDSAVYLCASSAGTASSYEQYFGPGTRLTVT.

The J gene is TRBJ2-2, the V gene TRBV5-5, with 9 positions matching TRBD1. The germline gives CDR1 SGHKS, CDR2 YYEKEE (reference sequence). The CDR3 is 15 amino acids. V shed 2 bases, J shed 5 bases, and the junction held 4 bases outside the gene matches. The DNA of the CDR3 is TGTGCCAGCAGCTTCGGGACAGGGTTAACCGGGGAGCTGTTTTTT. Its translation is CASSFGTGLTGELFF.

Comments on this clone: A read error likely explains this, since a far larger clone differs by one base. The chain couples TRBV4-3 to TRBJ1-2; D is undetermined. Germline-derived CDR1 and CDR2 are LGHNA and YSLEER. V lost 6 bases and J lost 7, with 15 bases in between. This CDR3 has 13 residues. The CDR3 loop is CASSPHRESGYTF. CDR3 bases: TGCGCCAGCAGTCCCCATAGGGAGTCTGGCTACACCTTC.

In its sample, this clone was seen once. V gene TRBV4-3 combines with J gene TRBJ1-2, with D uncertain. The CDR3 loop spans 15 amino acids. V was shortened by 0 bases and J by 8 bases, with 16 bases between the two germline ends. CDR1 is LGHNA, CDR2 YSLEER, per germline. The CDR3 DNA reads as TGCGCCAGCAGCCAAGAATGGTCGACGCCCAGGGGCTACACCTTC. Translated, it gives CASSQEWSTPRGYTF.

V usage is TRBV19 and J usage is TRBJ2-1; 9 positions agree with TRBD2. Trimming cost V 3 bases and J 9 bases; bases outside gene matches: 9. The length of the CDR3 is 15 residues. CDR1 and CDR2 from the germline V gene are LNHDA and SQIVND (reference sequence). The CDR3 spells CASSIRAGGNLEQFF. The CDR3 DNA sequence: TGTGCCAGTAGTATCCGTGCGGGAGGGAACCTTGAGCAGTTCTTC.

The chain combines TRBV4-1 with TRBJ2-1; tentatively, D is TRBD1 (6 bases). CDR3 length: 16 amino acids. CDR1 and CDR2 (germline): MGHRA, YSYEKL. V was clipped by 6 bases and J by 4 bases, with 19 bases between them. DNA of the CDR3: TGCGCCAGCAGAGGGACCGGGACAAGAAGGTACAATGAGCAGTTCTTC. It encodes CASRGTGTRRYNEQFF.

A word on this clone: One base separates it from a far larger clone, so it is likely a read error. The rearrangement links TRBV2 to TRBJ1-2, with 7 bases aligning to TRBD1. Germline assignment: CDR1 SNHLY and CDR2 FYNNEI. The CDR3 loop spans 13 amino acids. Trimming at V came to 7 bases and at J to 8 bases, leaving 10 bases not matched to a gene. DNA for the CDR3: TGTGCCAGCATGAGCACAGGGGAGGGGGGCTACACCTTC. It specifies CASMSTGEGGYTF. The whole variable domain, filled in from reference TRBV2 and TRBJ1-2, reads EPEVTQTPSHQVTQMGQEVILRCVPISNHLYFYWYRQILGQKVEFLVSFYNNEISEKSEIFDDQFSVERPDGSNFTLKIRSTKLEDSAMYFCASMSTGEGGYTFGSGTRLTVV.

The CDR3 DNA reads TGTGCCAGCAGCGGACTCAGCTCCTACGAGCAGTACTTC. Encoded protein: CASSGLSSYEQYF. V gene TRBV7-9 combines with J gene TRBJ2-7; maybe TRBD2 (5 bases). V was pared by 5 bases and J by 0 bases, with 8 bases between. The CDR3 sequence is 13 residues long. CDR1 is SEHNR, CDR2 FQNEAQ, per germline (reference sequence).

This chain links TRBV14 with TRBJ2-1; maybe TRBD2 (5 bases). Trimming took off 0 bases at V and 4 bases at J, with 10 bases between the two ends. The germline gives CDR1 SGHDN, CDR2 FVKESK. The CDR3 is made up of 15 amino acids. CDR3 residues: CASSQEFGLYNEQFF. DNA of the CDR3: TGTGCCAGCAGCCAAGAATTTGGACTGTACAATGAGCAGTTCTTC.

In the case of this clone: Since a far larger clone is one base different, this is likely a read error. Within the sample, other DNA sequences also encode this same CDR3. The rearrangement joins TRBV6-1 to TRBJ2-3, with D perhaps TRBD1 (6 bases). CDR1 and CDR2 (germline): MNHNS, SASEGT. V lost 7 bases to trimming and J lost 6 bases, with 14 bases between them. The CDR3 loop spans 13 amino acids. As DNA, the CDR3 is TGTGCCAGCACCCTGGGGGACACGGATACGCAGTATTTT. This codes for CASTLGDTDTQYF.

The V gene is TRBV4-1, the J gene TRBJ2-7; tentatively, D is TRBD1 (5 bases). CDR1 is MGHRA and CDR2 is YSYEKL in the germline V gene. This CDR3 region has 13 residues. Trimming shortened V by 5 bases and J by 5 bases, and 13 bases separated the two germline ends. The CDR3 loop is CASSVQEADEQYF. In DNA form, the CDR3 reads TGCGCCAGCAGCGTACAGGAAGCCGACGAGCAGTACTTC.

This sequence joins TRBV29-1 and TRBJ1-5; D perhaps matches TRBD1 (5 bases). The germline gives CDR1 SQVTM, CDR2 ANQGSEA. V gave up 4 bases and J gave up 0 bases, with 13 bases separating them. The CDR3 contains 15 residues. The CDR3 is CSVAIGTNSNQPQHF. CDR3 nucleotide sequence: TGCAGCGTTGCTATAGGGACGAATAGCAATCAGCCCCAGCATTTT.

CDR3 coding DNA: TGTGCCAGCAGCGTTTCCAGCGGGAGTGTATCTGGCAATGAGCAGTTCTTC. Its protein is CASSVSSGSVSGNEQFF. This chain joins TRBV9 and TRBJ2-1; 8 nucleotides match TRBD2. This CDR3 spans 17 amino acids. V shed 2 bases, J shed 6 bases, and the junction held 13 bases outside the gene matches. Germline CDR1 is SGDLS and CDR2 is YYNGEE.

The chain employs TRBV9 and TRBJ2-1; D is unclear. The CDR3 runs to 14 residues. Deletions cut 0 bases from V and 6 bases from J, with 10 bases between. CDR1 is SGDLS, CDR2 YYNGEE, per germline. The CDR3: CASSVASVGNEQFF. In nucleotides, the CDR3 is TGTGCCAGCAGCGTAGCCTCGGTAGGCAATGAGCAGTTCTTC.